This TCR beta chain was identified in a study of blood T cell repertoires in COVID-19. TCRdb's table, derived via immunoSEQ multiplex PCR, lists solely in-frame clones and lacks some. The sample lists fewer than 150,000 clones, around 85% occurring once. V dropped 3 bases and J dropped 2 bases, with 11 bases sitting between them. Germline lookup yields CDR1 MNHEY and CDR2 SMNVEV (reference sequence). The CDR3 is 14 amino acids. This receptor was obtained from a man in his forties or fifties with acute or convalescent COVID-19. The chain employs TRBV27 and TRBJ2-7, with TRBD2 as a possible D gene (6 bases). What was sequenced was peripheral blood. The CDR3 is CASSLAGLTYEQYF. In nucleotides, the CDR3 is TGTGCCAGCAGTTTGGCGGGACTGACCTACGAGCAGTACTTC.